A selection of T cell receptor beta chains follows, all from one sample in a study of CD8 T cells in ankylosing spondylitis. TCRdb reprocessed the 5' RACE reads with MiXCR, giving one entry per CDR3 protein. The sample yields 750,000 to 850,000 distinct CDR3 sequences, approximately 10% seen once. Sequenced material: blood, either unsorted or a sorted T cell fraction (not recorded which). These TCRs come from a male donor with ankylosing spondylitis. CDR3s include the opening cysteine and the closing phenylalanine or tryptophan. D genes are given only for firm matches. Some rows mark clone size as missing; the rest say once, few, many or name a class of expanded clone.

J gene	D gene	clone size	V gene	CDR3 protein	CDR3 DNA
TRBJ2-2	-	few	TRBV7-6	CASSPLRSTGELFF	TGTGCCAGCAGCCCCCTCCGATCCACCGGGGAGCTGTTTTTT
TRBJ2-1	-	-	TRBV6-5	CASSYAGEPYNEQFF	TGTGCCAGCAGTTACGCCGGGGAACCTTACAATGAGCAGTTCTTC
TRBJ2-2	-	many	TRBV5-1	CASSSDGYTGELFF	TGCGCCAGCAGCTCGGACGGCTACACCGGGGAGCTGTTTTTT
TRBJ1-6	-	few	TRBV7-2	CASILGMTNSPLHF	TGTGCCAGCATCTTGGGGATGACTAATTCACCCCTCCACTTT
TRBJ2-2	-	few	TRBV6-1	CASSNRDGNTGELFF	TGTGCCAGCAGCAACCGGGACGGTAACACCGGGGAGCTGTTTTTT
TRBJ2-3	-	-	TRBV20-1	CCARDPKGGGRTDTQYF	TGCTGTGCTAGAGATCCCAAGGGAGGGGGCCGCACAGATACGCAGTATTTT
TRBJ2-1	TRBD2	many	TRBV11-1	CASSFGTSATSSYNEQFF	TGTGCCAGCAGCTTTGGGACTAGCGCGACCAGCTCCTACAATGAGCAGTTCTTC
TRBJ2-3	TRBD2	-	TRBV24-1	CATSDQIAGGSTDTQYF	TGTGCCACCAGTGACCAAATAGCGGGAGGGTCCACAGATACGCAGTATTTT
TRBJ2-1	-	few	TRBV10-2	CASSETAGNYNEQFF	TGCGCCAGCAGTGAGACGGCGGGGAACTACAATGAGCAGTTCTTC
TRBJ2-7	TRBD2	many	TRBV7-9	CASSSLLAGGPSEQYF	TGTGCCAGCAGCTCGCTACTAGCGGGGGGCCCCTCCGAGCAGTACTTC
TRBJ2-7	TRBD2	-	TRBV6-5	CASSYSLAGSYEQYF	TGTGCCAGCAGTTACTCTCTAGCGGGATCCTACGAGCAGTACTTC
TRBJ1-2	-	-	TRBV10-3	CAISESGSSVYGYTF	TGTGCCATCAGTGAGTCGGGATCTTCGGTCTATGGCTACACCTTC
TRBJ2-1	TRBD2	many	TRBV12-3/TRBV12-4	CASRPTSGDIYNEQFF	TGTGCCAGCAGGCCCACTAGCGGTGACATCTACAATGAGCAGTTCTTC
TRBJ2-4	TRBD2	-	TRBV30	CAWSKIFGGAVKQNIQYF	TGTGCCTGGAGTAAAATCTTCGGGGGGGCGGTAAAACAAAACATTCAGTACTTC
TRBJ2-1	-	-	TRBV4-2	CASSTLAVDNEQFF	TGTGCCAGCAGCACCCTCGCGGTCGACAATGAGCAGTTCTTC
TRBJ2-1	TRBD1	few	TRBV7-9	CASSVGQGDLFNEQFF	TGTGCCAGCAGCGTAGGACAGGGGGACCTTTTCAATGAGCAGTTCTTC
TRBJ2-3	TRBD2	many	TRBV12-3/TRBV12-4	CASSPSLAGARTQYF	TGTGCCAGCAGTCCTAGCCTAGCGGGAGCACGGACGCAGTATTTT
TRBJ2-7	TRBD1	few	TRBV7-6	CASSRGSGTDIIYEQYF	TGTGCCAGCAGCCGAGGGTCCGGGACAGATATCATCTACGAGCAGTACTTC
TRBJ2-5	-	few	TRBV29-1	CSVETTRGETQYF	TGCAGCGTAGAAACCACCCGTGGGGAGACCCAGTACTTC
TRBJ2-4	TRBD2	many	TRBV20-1	CSALSGRAKNIQYF	TGCAGTGCTCTTAGCGGGAGAGCCAAAAACATTCAGTACTTC
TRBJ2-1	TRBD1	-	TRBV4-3	CASSQNKGAIFYNEQFF	TGCGCCAGCAGCCAAAACAAGGGGGCAATCTTCTACAATGAGCAGTTCTTC
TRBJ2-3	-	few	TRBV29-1	CSVGLRTLDTQYF	TGCAGCGTAGGTCTCCGGACTTTAGATACGCAGTATTTT
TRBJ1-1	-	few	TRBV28	CASSLNVFEAFF	TGTGCCAGCAGTTTAAACGTTTTTGAAGCTTTCTTT
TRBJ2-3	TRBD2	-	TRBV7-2	CASTLAGYSTDTQYF	TGTGCCAGCACCCTAGCGGGGTATAGCACAGATACGCAGTATTTT
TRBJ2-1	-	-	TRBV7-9	CASSLPRYGSEQFF	TGTGCCAGCAGCTTACCCCGATATGGGAGTGAGCAGTTCTTC
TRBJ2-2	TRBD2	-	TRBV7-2	CASSRGGPSRTGELFF	TGTGCCAGCAGCCGCGGGGGACCTTCGCGAACCGGGGAGCTGTTTTTT
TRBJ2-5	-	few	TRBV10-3	CAISPGKETQYF	TGTGCCATCAGTCCGGGGAAGGAGACCCAGTACTTC
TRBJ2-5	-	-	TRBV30	CAWSVRDLFEETQYF	TGTGCCTGGAGTGTACGGGACCTCTTTGAAGAGACCCAGTACTTC
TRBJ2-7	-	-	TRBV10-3	CAIRRRDRSYEQYF	TGTGCCATCAGGCGAAGAGATCGATCCTACGAGCAGTACTTC
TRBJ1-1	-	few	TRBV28	CASNRHSLNAGAFF	TGTGCCAGCAACCGACATAGCCTCAATGCCGGAGCTTTCTTT
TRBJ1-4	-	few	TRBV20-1	CSAIPLGNEKLFF	TGCAGTGCTATACCCTTGGGCAATGAAAAACTGTTTTTT
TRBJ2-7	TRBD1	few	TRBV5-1	CASYRDSSSYEQYF	TGCGCCAGCTACCGGGACAGTAGCTCCTACGAGCAGTACTTC
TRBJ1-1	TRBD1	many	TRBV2	CASKRQGSTEAFF	TGTGCCAGCAAGAGACAGGGTAGCACTGAAGCTTTCTTT
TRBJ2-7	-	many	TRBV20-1	CSATPEPGEQYF	TGCAGTGCTACTCCCGAACCTGGGGAGCAGTACTTC
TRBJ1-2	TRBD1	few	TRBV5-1	CASSPGTGGRDTF	TGCGCCAGCAGCCCTGGGACAGGGGGAAGGGACACCTTC
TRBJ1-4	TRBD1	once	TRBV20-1	CSVGQGATNEKLFF	TGCAGTGTCGGACAGGGGGCGACTAATGAAAAACTGTTTTTT
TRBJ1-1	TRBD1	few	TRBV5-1	CASNLQGEDTEAFF	TGCGCCAGCAACCTACAGGGGGAGGACACTGAAGCTTTCTTT
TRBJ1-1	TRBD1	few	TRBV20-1	CSAPPTGSNTEAFF	TGCAGTGCACCTCCGACAGGGAGTAACACTGAAGCTTTCTTT
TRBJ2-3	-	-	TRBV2	CASSEWTDTDTQYF	TGTGCCAGCAGTGAATGGACTGACACAGATACGCAGTATTTT
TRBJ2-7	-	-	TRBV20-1	CSAVGEPRVYEQYF	TGCAGTGCTGTCGGGGAGCCGAGGGTCTACGAGCAGTACTTC
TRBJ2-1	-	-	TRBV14	CASSQGLFNEQFF	TGTGCCAGCAGCCAAGGACTCTTCAATGAGCAGTTCTTC
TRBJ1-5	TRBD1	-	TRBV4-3	CASTRDRDSQPQHF	TGCGCCAGCACTCGGGACAGGGATAGTCAGCCCCAGCATTTT
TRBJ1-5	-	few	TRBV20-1	CSASPRAPQPQHF	TGCAGTGCTAGTCCCAGGGCCCCTCAGCCCCAGCATTTT
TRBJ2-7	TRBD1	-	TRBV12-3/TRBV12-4	CASTLWDSAYEQYF	TGTGCCAGCACCCTATGGGACAGCGCCTACGAGCAGTACTTC
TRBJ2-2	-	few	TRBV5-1	CASKGGTNTGELFF	TGCGCCAGCAAGGGCGGGACGAACACCGGGGAGCTGTTTTTT
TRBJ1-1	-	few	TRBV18	CASSPGLRSSTEAFF	TGTGCCAGCTCACCGGGGCTAAGGAGTAGCACTGAAGCTTTCTTT